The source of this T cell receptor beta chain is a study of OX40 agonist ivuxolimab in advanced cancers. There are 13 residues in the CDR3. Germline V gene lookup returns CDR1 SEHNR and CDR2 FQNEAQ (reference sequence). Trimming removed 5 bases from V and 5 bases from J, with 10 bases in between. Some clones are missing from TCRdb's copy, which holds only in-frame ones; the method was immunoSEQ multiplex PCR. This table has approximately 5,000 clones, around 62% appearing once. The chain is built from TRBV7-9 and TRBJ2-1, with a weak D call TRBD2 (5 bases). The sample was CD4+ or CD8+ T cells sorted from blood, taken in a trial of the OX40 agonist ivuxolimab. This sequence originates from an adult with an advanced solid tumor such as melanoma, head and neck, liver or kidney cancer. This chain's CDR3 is CASSRGPDNEQFF. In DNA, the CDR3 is TGTGCCAGCAGCCGGGGTCCGGACAATGAGCAGTTCTTC.